This TCR beta chain was identified during a study of control samples from healthy donors and cancer patients. Only in-frame clones appear in the TCRdb table, and some are missing; sequencing was by immunoSEQ multiplex PCR. The data contain approximately 140,000 clones, 80% to 95% of them singletons. Germline CDR1 and CDR2: MNHEY and SVGAGI. CDR3 size: 14 residues. Trimming shortened V by 8 bases and J by 0 bases, and 8 bases separated the two germline ends. The sample taken for sequencing was blood. This TCR was sampled from a man between 25 and 39 years old in good health. This chain connects TRBV6-5 to TRBJ2-6; a weak D match, TRBD2 (5 bases). The CDR3 DNA is TGTGCCAGCTCGGGGATCTCTGGGGCCAACGTCCTGACTTTC. Translation: CASSGISGANVLTF.